These 22 T cell receptor beta chains share one sample of origin, sequenced in a study of cytomegalovirus exposure and HLA in healthy donors. The repertoire was sequenced with immunoSEQ multiplex PCR; TCRdb's copy has only in-frame clones and lacks some. The repertoire holds roughly 60,000 clones, with 75% to 95% as singletons. The sequenced material came from PBMCs. The source of these receptors is a woman aged 30 to 39 in good health and CMV-seronegative.

The V gene is TRBV9, the J gene TRBJ2-3, with 8 bases identical to TRBD1. The CDR3 covers 13 residues. Germline CDR1 is SGDLS and CDR2 is YYNGEE. V was pared by 7 bases and J by 4 bases, with 5 bases of the junction left unmatched. CDR3 sequence (DNA): TGTGCCAGCGGCAGGGGGCTCGCAGATACGCAGTATTTT. Residues: CASGRGLADTQYF.

This chain uses TRBV28 with TRBJ1-3; D gene unclear. Germline CDR1 and CDR2: MDHEN and SYDVKM. The CDR3 loop spans 13 amino acids. With 6 bases removed from V and 4 bases from J, the gap between germline ends came to 10 bases. The CDR3 protein is CASSQGRGNTIYF. The CDR3 nucleotides read TGTGCCAGCAGCCAAGGGAGAGGAAACACCATATATTTT.

This clone was seen more than once but under ten times. The chain links TRBV27 to TRBJ1-5; a possible D gene is TRBD1 (6 bases). The CDR3 is 11 residues long. Germline V gene data show CDR1 as MNHEY and CDR2 as SMNVEV (reference sequence). Between the trimmed V and J ends, which lost 10 bases and 4 bases, there was a span of 8 bases. CDR3 protein: CATGDNQPQHF. The CDR3 DNA sequence: TGTGCCACAGGGGATAATCAGCCCCAGCATTTT.

The chain uses TRBV11-2 and TRBJ1-4; D is unresolved. The CDR3 is 15 amino acids. The V end was cut by 5 bases, the J end by 8 bases, with 18 bases between. Germline V gives CDR1 SGHAT, CDR2 FQNNGV. The CDR3 loop reads CASSPLTGSGEKLFF. For the CDR3, the DNA is TGTGCCAGCAGCCCACTAACCGGCAGTGGCGAAAAACTGTTTTTT.

The rearrangement joins TRBV5-6 to TRBJ2-7; 8 bases are a match to TRBD1. The J segment lost 2 bases and the V segment lost 3 bases, leaving 7 bases of the junction unmatched. This CDR3 comprises 15 residues. CDR1 and CDR2 (germline): SGHDT, YYEEEE. The CDR3 protein is CASSYLDRGPYEQYF. In nucleotides, the CDR3 is TGTGCCAGCAGCTACCTAGACAGGGGTCCCTACGAGCAGTACTTC.

The chain combines TRBV27 with TRBJ2-3; the D gene is possibly TRBD1 (6 bases). Per the germline V gene, CDR1 is MNHEY and CDR2 is SMNVEV (reference sequence). The CDR3 is 14 residues long. V lost 2 bases and J lost 5, with 11 bases in between. In DNA form, the CDR3 reads TGTGCCAGCAGTTTAAGGGACAAGAGAGATACGCAGTATTTT. Encoded protein: CASSLRDKRDTQYF.

The CDR3 reads CASSVVDRPDTQYF. CDR3 bases: TGTGCCAGCAGCGTAGTAGACAGGCCGGATACGCAGTATTTT. The chain combines TRBV9 with TRBJ2-3; D might be TRBD1 (6 bases). The CDR3 has 14 residues. V was clipped by 0 bases and J by 6 bases, with 11 bases between them. Germline V gives CDR1 SGDLS, CDR2 YYNGEE. Looking up the rest from reference TRBV9 and TRBJ2-3 gives the full variable domain: DSGVTQTPKHLITATGQRVTLRCSPRSGDLSVYWYQQSLDQGLQFLIQYYNGEERAKGNILERFSAQQFPDLHSELNLSSLELGDSALYFCASSVVDRPDTQYFGPGTRLTVL.

The chain couples TRBV9 to TRBJ2-3; D perhaps matches TRBD2 (6 bases). Germline CDR1 reads SGDLS; CDR2 reads YYNGEE. Between the trimmed V and J ends, which lost 4 bases and 0 bases, there was a span of 12 bases. The CDR3 is made up of 15 amino acids. This CDR3 is CASSLGGPSTDTQYF. The CDR3 region has the DNA TGTGCCAGCAGCTTGGGAGGCCCTAGCACAGATACGCAGTATTTT.

To note about this clone: Other DNA sequences of this sample code for an identical CDR3. V usage is TRBV6-4 and J usage is TRBJ2-1, with 9 bases aligning to TRBD2. The germline V gene has CDR1 MRHNA and CDR2 SNTAGT. The CDR3 covers 15 residues. Trimming removed 0 bases from V and 4 bases from J; junction bases left unmatched: 1. DNA for the CDR3: TGTGCCAGCAGTGACTCTAGCGGGAGTTACAATGAGCAGTTCTTC. It specifies CASSDSSGSYNEQFF.

The V call is TRBV27, the J call TRBJ1-2; 7 nucleotides agree with TRBD1. From germline, CDR1 is MNHEY and CDR2 SMNVEV (reference sequence). This CDR3 contains 14 residues. The junction had 8 bases not matched to a gene; V was cut back by 6 bases and J by 4 bases. CDR3 DNA sequence: TGTGCCAGCAGGACGACAGGGTCGAGCTATGGCTACACCTTC. This translates into CASRTTGSSYGYTF.

The rearrangement joins TRBV18 to TRBJ1-1, with a weak D call TRBD1 (5 bases). This CDR3 has 15 residues. Germline loops: CDR1 KGHSH, CDR2 LQKENI. V was pared by 0 bases and J by 1 base, with 9 bases between. CDR3 bases: TGTGCCAGCTCACCACCGGGGCGGTCGAACACTGAAGCTTTCTTT. Translation: CASSPPGRSNTEAFF.

V gene TRBV4-2 combines with J gene TRBJ2-1; 10 bases map to TRBD2. The ends lost 1 base at V and 5 bases at J; junction bases unmatched: 26. Germline lookup yields CDR1 LGHNA and CDR2 YNFKEQ. CDR3 length: 23 residues. The CDR3: CASSQGRAGHASGSNGSDNEQFF. For the CDR3, the DNA is TGTGCCAGCAGCCAAGGTAGGGCAGGCCACGCTAGCGGGAGTAACGGTTCGGACAATGAGCAGTTCTTC.

V and J are TRBV27 and TRBJ1-2; maybe TRBD1 (6 bases). V was cut by 3 bases and J by 3 bases, with 14 bases left in between. The CDR3 length is 15 residues. Germline V CDR1 and CDR2: MNHEY, SMNVEV (reference sequence). CDR3 in DNA: TGTGCCAGCAGTTTGTCGGGGGGCGAAGACTATGGCTACACCTTC. Its protein is CASSLSGGEDYGYTF.

The chain has TRBV19 and TRBJ1-2, with a weak D call TRBD1 (5 bases). The germline gives CDR1 LNHDA, CDR2 SQIVND (reference sequence). Trimming removed 7 bases at V and 5 bases at J, with 14 bases between. This CDR3 region has 13 residues. The CDR3 protein is CASIAGRGYGYTF. DNA for the CDR3: TGTGCCAGTATTGCGGGGCGAGGATATGGCTACACCTTC.

This sequence joins TRBV28 and TRBJ2-3, with D perhaps matching TRBD2 (5 bases). The CDR3 has 15 amino acids. V shed 3 bases and J shed 0 bases, with 10 bases lying between them. Per the germline V gene, CDR1 is MDHEN and CDR2 is SYDVKM. CDR3: CASSFFRGSTDTQYF. The CDR3 coding sequence is TGTGCCAGCAGTTTCTTTCGCGGGAGCACAGATACGCAGTATTTT.

This clone appeared a few times. The gene calls are TRBV30 and TRBJ2-7; maybe TRBD1 (5 bases). Trimming left V 3 bases short and J 0 bases short, with 15 bases between. Per the germline V gene, CDR1 is GTSNPN and CDR2 is SVGIG (reference sequence). This CDR3 is built from 15 residues. The CDR3 sequence: CAWSVQAGGSYEQYF. CDR3 DNA sequence: TGTGCCTGGAGCGTACAGGCAGGTGGCTCCTACGAGCAGTACTTC.

This sequence joins TRBV4-1 and TRBJ2-7; 7 positions match TRBD1. Trimming took 1 base from V and 5 from J; bases not matched to a gene: 5. Germline assignment: CDR1 MGHRA and CDR2 YSYEKL. The CDR3 sequence is 14 residues long. The CDR3 loop reads CASSQGDSMNEQYF. The CDR3 region has the DNA TGCGCCAGCAGCCAAGGGGACAGCATGAACGAGCAGTACTTC.

This sequence joins TRBV2 and TRBJ2-5, with 9 bases that match TRBD2. The germline CDR1 and CDR2 sequences are SNHLY and FYNNEI. V was clipped by 8 bases and J by 5 bases; unmatched bases: 12. This CDR3 is 15 amino acids long. The CDR3 loop is CASLPDSGRFETQYF. The CDR3 bases are TGTGCCAGCCTTCCGGATAGCGGGAGATTTGAGACCCAGTACTTC.

The rearrangement links TRBV21-1 to TRBJ2-1; the D call in the table, TRBD2, was not verified against the DNA. TRBV21-1 is shown as a pseudogene. There are 18 residues in the CDR3. The CDR3 is CASVGQAGGLAVYNEQFF. CDR3 in DNA: TGTGCCAGCGTCGGACAGGCGGGGGGACTAGCGGTCTACAATGAGCAGTTCTTC.

The chain is built from TRBV10-3 and TRBJ1-5; TRBD1 matches 9 bases. This CDR3 has 14 amino acids. V dropped 4 bases and J dropped 7; count of bases not matched to a gene: 5. Germline V gene lookup returns CDR1 ENHRY and CDR2 SYGVKD. CDR3 amino acids: CAISGDRDGQPQHF. Here the CDR3 DNA reads TGTGCCATCAGTGGGGACAGGGACGGACAGCCCCAGCATTTT.

The chain is built from TRBV6-1 and TRBJ2-5, with a possible D match to TRBD2 (5 bases). Germline CDR1 is MNHNS and CDR2 is SASEGT. This CDR3 contains 14 residues. Trimming shortened V by 4 bases and J by 7 bases, and 16 bases separated the two germline ends. For the CDR3, the DNA is TGTGCCAGCAGTGCCGGTGGAGCGGCGGGGACCCAGTACTTC. This encodes CASSAGGAAGTQYF.

This chain uses TRBV7-9 with TRBJ2-5; tentative D call: TRBD1 (6 bases). V was trimmed by 0 bases and J by 4 bases, leaving 12 bases between them. The germline CDR1 and CDR2 sequences are SEHNR and FQNEAQ (reference sequence). The CDR3 is 15 amino acids. CDR3 amino acids: CASSLALGRGETQYF. The CDR3 nucleotides are TGTGCCAGCAGCTTAGCGTTAGGCAGGGGAGAGACCCAGTACTTC.